Following are 24 T cell receptor beta chains from one sample sequenced in a study of T-cell memory formation after mild COVID-19 (dated by TCRdb to 2020 to 2023). The library was prepared using 5' RACE. The sequencer was an Illumina NovaSeq 6000. Through fastp at Q25 and MiXCR, TCRdb rebuilt clones from the public reads, retaining in-frame beta chains. Rows merge per CDR3 protein into single entries with the most common DNA and genes. This sample holds around 430,000 distinct CDR3 sequences; about 15% were observed only once. The ten largest clonotypes hold 20% to 25% of the sample. Sequences were obtained from PBMCs or a T cell subset sorted from them (not recorded which). The receptor set was obtained from a man younger than 35 who had mild COVID-19 (a few samples of this study predate the infection). The sample titles of this study are shuffled in the database, so cell type and time point are left out; the donor was told from shared clones.

The J gene is TRBJ2-3, the V gene TRBV10-1; TRBD2 matches at 8 bases. The ends lost 0 bases at V and 4 bases at J; junction bases unmatched: 6. Looked up from germline, CDR1 is WNHNN and CDR2 is SYGVQD (reference sequence). The CDR3 loop spans 16 amino acids. This CDR3 reads CASSESMGLVADTQYF. CDR3 DNA: TGCGCCAGCAGTGAGTCAATGGGACTAGTAGCAGATACGCAGTATTTT.

This chain connects TRBV7-2 to TRBJ1-5; unclear D gene. V was cut by 1 base and J by 3 bases, with 7 bases left in between. The V gene's germline CDR1 is SGHTA and CDR2 FQGNSA. The CDR3 extends over 14 amino acids. The CDR3 nucleotides are TGTGCCAGCAGCTTAGTTACAACCAATCAGCCCCAGCATTTT. It yields the protein CASSLVTTNQPQHF.

This chain links TRBV5-1 with TRBJ1-2; tentatively, D is TRBD1 (5 bases). V lost 0 bases and J lost 8, with 11 bases in between. CDR3 size: 13 residues. In germline, CDR1 is SGHRS, CDR2 YFSETQ. The CDR3 loop is CASSLVGEYGYTF. CDR3 DNA: TGCGCCAGCAGCTTGGTAGGGGAATACGGCTACACCTTC. Filled out from reference TRBV5-1 and TRBJ1-2, the complete variable domain reads KAGVTQTPRYLIKTRGQQVTLSCSPISGHRSVSWYQQTPGQGLQFLFEYFSETQRNKGNFPGRFSGRQFSNSRSEMNVSTLELGDSALYLCASSLVGEYGYTFGSGTRLTVV.

This clonotype was detected only a few times. V gene TRBV18 combines with J gene TRBJ2-7; TRBD2 is a possible D gene (5 bases). CDR1 is KGHSH and CDR2 is LQKENI in the germline V gene. This CDR3 has 13 residues. CDR3 in amino acids: CASSPSGGYGQYV. In DNA form, the CDR3 reads TGTGCCAGCTCACCATCTGGAGGCTACGGGCAGTACGTC.

The gene calls are TRBV18 and TRBJ2-4; 7 positions match TRBD1. The V and J ends lost 3 bases and 9 bases, in that order; junction bases with no gene match: 11. The CDR3 runs 15 residues. Germline V gives CDR1 KGHSH, CDR2 LQKENI. CDR3: CASSPPEDRAGIQYF. In DNA form, the CDR3 reads TGTGCCAGCTCACCCCCCGAAGACAGGGCGGGCATTCAGTACTTC.

A few counts support this clonotype. The rearrangement links TRBV6-5 to TRBJ1-6; 8 positions agree with TRBD1. The germline V gene has CDR1 MNHEY and CDR2 SVGAGI. This CDR3 is 14 amino acids long. Trimming at V came to 6 bases and at J to 7 bases, leaving 5 bases not matched to a gene. CDR3 protein: CASRGWDRNSPLHF. The CDR3 DNA follows: TGTGCCAGCAGAGGGTGGGACAGGAATTCACCCCTCCACTTT.

CDR3 sequence (DNA): TGTGCCAGCAGCGGAAGGGATACGCAGTATTTT. Amino acids: CASSGRDTQYF. J is TRBJ2-3 and V is TRBV11-1, with unresolved D. From germline, CDR1 is SGHAT and CDR2 FQDESV (reference sequence). The CDR3 contains 11 residues. Trimming stripped 5 bases from V and 6 bases from J, with 6 bases between.

This clonotype appeared many times. V usage is TRBV6-4 and J usage is TRBJ2-1, with D possibly TRBD1 on 5 matching bases. Germline V gives CDR1 MRHNA, CDR2 SNTAGT. This CDR3 is built from 16 residues. Trimming pared 2 bases from V and 2 bases from J, leaving 13 bases between. In DNA form, the CDR3 reads TGTGCCAGCAGTGACGACGACAGAGCTCCCTACAATGAGCAGTTCTTC. Its protein product is CASSDDDRAPYNEQFF.

This chain connects TRBV7-2 to TRBJ2-1, with 15 bases lining up with TRBD2. CDR3 length: 14 amino acids. The germline CDR1 and CDR2 sequences are SGHTA and FQGNSA. Unmatched junction bases numbered 8, after V lost 5 bases and J lost 15 bases. The CDR3 nucleotides read TGTGCCAGCAGCCCGGGACTAGCGGGGGGATGGTCGTTCTTC. Translation: CASSPGLAGGWSFF. The full variable domain, in which reference TRBV7-2 and TRBJ2-1 provide the parts outside the CDR3, is GAGVSQSPSNKVTEKGKDVELRCDPISGHTALYWYRQSLGQGLEFLIYFQGNSAPDKSGLPSDRFSAERTGGSVSTLTIQRTQQEDSAVYLCASSPGLAGGWSFFGPGTRLTVL.

This chain joins TRBV24-1 and TRBJ2-1; 12 bases map to TRBD2. J was trimmed by 7 bases and V by 1 base; bases with no gene match: 1. Germline CDR1 is KGHDR and CDR2 is SFDVKD. The CDR3 consists of 15 residues. CDR3 bases: TGTGCCACCAGTGATTTAACTAGCGGGGGGAATGAGCAGTTCTTC. This encodes CATSDLTSGGNEQFF.

This clonotype was seen at least ten times. This chain uses TRBV11-2 with TRBJ2-1; D is ambiguous. Per the germline V gene, CDR1 is SGHAT and CDR2 is FQNNGV. With 7 bases removed from V and 0 bases from J, the gap between germline ends came to 7 bases. CDR3 length: 13 amino acids. The CDR3 bases are TGTGCCAGCAAGGCGAGCTCCTACAATGAGCAGTTCTTC. Translating gives CASKASSYNEQFF.

The rearrangement joins TRBV28 to TRBJ2-6; no firm D call. V gave up 2 bases and J gave up 0 bases, with 8 bases separating them. CDR1 is MDHEN and CDR2 is SYDVKM in the germline V gene. This CDR3 has 16 amino acids. The CDR3 coding sequence is TGTGCCAGCAGTTTACAGGTTAGCTCTGGGGCCAACGTCCTGACTTTC. Amino acids: CASSLQVSSGANVLTF. Full variable domain (rest looked up from reference TRBV28 and TRBJ2-6): DVKVTQSSRYLVKRTGEKVFLECVQDMDHENMFWYRQDPGLGLRLIYFSYDVKMKEKGDIPEGYSVSREKKERFSLILESASTNQTSMYLCASSLQVSSGANVLTFGAGSRLTVL.

This clonotype appeared a few times. V usage is TRBV7-2 and J usage is TRBJ2-7; 7 bases are a match to TRBD1. CDR3 length equals 14 residues. CDR1 and CDR2 (germline): SGHTA, FQGNSA. V lost 5 bases, J lost 5 bases, and 9 bases stayed unmatched. In DNA, the CDR3 is TGTGCCAGCAGCGGGATGGGACAGACTGACGAGCAGTACTTC. This sequence encodes CASSGMGQTDEQYF.

This clonotype showed up just a few times. J is TRBJ1-2 and V is TRBV6-2 or TRBV6-3; D gene ambiguous. This CDR3 spans 14 amino acids. Germline lookup yields CDR1 MNHEY and CDR2 SVGEGT. V dropped 5 bases and J dropped 8 bases, with 18 bases sitting between them. The CDR3 protein is CASSLLEAGGGYTF. The CDR3 nucleotides are TGTGCCAGCAGTCTTCTAGAGGCAGGTGGCGGCTACACCTTC.

V usage is TRBV3-1 and J usage is TRBJ1-2; possible D gene TRBD1, 6 bases. CDR3 length: 14 residues. Germline loops: CDR1 LGHDT, CDR2 YNNKEL (reference sequence). Trimming removed 4 bases from V and 4 bases from J, with 13 bases in between. CDR3 nucleotide sequence: TGTGCCAGCAGCCCGACAGGAGGGGCCTATGGCTACACCTTC. Translating gives CASSPTGGAYGYTF.

The DNA of the CDR3 is TGCGCCAGCAGCCAAGAGCCACGGGGCGGCCTAGAGACCCAGTACTTC. Encoded protein: CASSQEPRGGLETQYF. This chain links TRBV4-3 with TRBJ2-5, with D possibly being TRBD1 or TRBD2 (5 bases each). The germline V gene has CDR1 LGHNA and CDR2 YSLEER. Between the trimmed V and J ends, which lost 0 bases and 4 bases, there was a span of 15 bases. CDR3 length equals 16 residues.

The chain combines TRBV19 with TRBJ2-5; maybe TRBD2 (6 bases). The CDR3 is made up of 14 amino acids. Germline lookup yields CDR1 LNHDA and CDR2 SQIVND (reference sequence). Trimming shortened V by 6 bases and J by 1 base, and 12 bases separated the two germline ends. The CDR3 sequence is CASSLRDFQETQYF. In nucleotides, the CDR3 is TGTGCCAGTAGCCTCCGGGACTTCCAAGAGACCCAGTACTTC.

The genes are TRBV5-1 and TRBJ2-3, with 8 nucleotides matching TRBD1. This CDR3 region has 16 residues. Looked up from germline, CDR1 is SGHRS and CDR2 is YFSETQ. V gave up 3 bases and J gave up 3 bases; unmatched junction bases: 9. DNA for the CDR3: TGCGCCAGCAGCTCGGAATGGACAGGGACAACAGATACGCAGTATTTT. Translation gives CASSSEWTGTTDTQYF.

The sample holds a few counts of this clonotype. V and J are TRBV9 and TRBJ2-1; 8 positions match TRBD1. Germline V CDR1 and CDR2: SGDLS, YYNGEE. The CDR3 consists of 18 residues. The junction had 21 bases not matched to a gene; V was cut back by 7 bases and J by 6 bases. The DNA of the CDR3 is TGTGCCAGCCAAGGACAGTTTTGGACAGGGCCTTTGGGCAATGAGCAGTTCTTC. Protein sequence: CASQGQFWTGPLGNEQFF. Variable domain in full (rest from reference TRBV9 and TRBJ2-1): DSGVTQTPKHLITATGQRVTLRCSPRSGDLSVYWYQQSLDQGLQFLIQYYNGEERAKGNILERFSAQQFPDLHSELNLSSLELGDSALYFCASQGQFWTGPLGNEQFFGPGTRLTVL.

The V gene is TRBV2, the J gene TRBJ2-1; D unclear. The CDR3 has 15 amino acids. Trimming left V 3 bases short and J 4 bases short, with 13 bases between. The germline V gene has CDR1 SNHLY and CDR2 FYNNEI. As DNA, the CDR3 is TGTGCCAGCAGTGATTTGGGTTCCAGTTACAATGAGCAGTTCTTC. Protein product: CASSDLGSSYNEQFF.

This clonotype was seen more than once but under ten times. The J gene is TRBJ2-7, the V gene TRBV20-1; 8 positions agree with TRBD1. CDR3 length equals 12 residues. Germline CDR1 is DFQATT and CDR2 is SNEGSKA (reference sequence). The ends lost 5 bases at V and 2 bases at J; junction bases unmatched: 2. The CDR3 loop reads CSALQGAYEQYF. The CDR3 bases are TGCAGTGCTTTACAGGGGGCCTACGAGCAGTACTTC.

The chain joins TRBV12-3 or TRBV12-4 to TRBJ2-1; D assignment may be TRBD1 or TRBD2 (6 bases each). The CDR3 totals 13 residues. The V end lost 2 bases, the J end lost 9 bases, and 11 bases lay between the germline ends. CDR3 protein: CASSLTGAGEQFF. CDR3 sequence (DNA): TGTGCCAGCAGTTTAACGGGGGCAGGTGAGCAGTTCTTC.

This clonotype was recorded a few times. The chain joins TRBV3-1 to TRBJ1-2; a weak D match, TRBD1 (5 bases). Trimming removed 1 base from V and 5 bases from J, with 8 bases in between. The germline CDR1 and CDR2 sequences are LGHDT and YNNKEL (reference sequence). The length of the CDR3 is 13 residues. The CDR3 bases are TGTGCCAGCAGCCAAGCTCGGGGGTATGGCTACACCTTC. This sequence encodes CASSQARGYGYTF.

This clonotype was detected ten times or more. CDR3 region: CASTPTGFSYEQYF. The DNA of the CDR3 is TGTGCCAGCACCCCGACAGGATTCTCCTACGAGCAGTACTTC. The chain joins TRBV7-9 to TRBJ2-7; a weak D match, TRBD1 (6 bases). Trimming took off 7 bases at V and 0 bases at J, with 13 bases between the two ends. CDR3 length: 14 residues. Germline-derived CDR1 and CDR2 are SEHNR and FQNEAQ (reference sequence).